These 14 T cell receptor beta chains came from one sample sequenced in a study of beta chain features in type 1 diabetes. Sequenced material consisted of expressed TCRB transcripts (all of the isolated RNA was reverse transcribed). The protocol was immunoSEQ multiplex PCR, while the TCRdb copy is restricted to in-frame clones and leaves out a portion. The sample contains a few hundred thousand clones, around 20% of which appear only once. Sequencing was done on a sample of naive CD4+ T cells from blood. Receptor source: a young woman in good health.

Worth noting for this clone: This CDR3 is also generated by other DNA sequences in the sample. This chain links TRBV30 with TRBJ2-7; no clear D gene. V was trimmed by 2 bases and J by 3 bases, leaving 5 bases between them. Germline CDR1 GTSNPN, CDR2 SVGIG (reference sequence). This CDR3 is built from 11 residues. The CDR3 DNA reads TGTGCCTGGAGTTCTCGCTACGAGCAGTACTTC. This gives the protein CAWSSRYEQYF. Complete variable domain (other parts from reference TRBV30 and TRBJ2-7): SQTIHQWPATLVQPVGSPLSLECTVEGTSNPNLYWYRQAAGRGLQLLFYSVGIGQISSEVPQNLSASRPQDRQFILSSKKLLLSDSGFYLCAWSSRYEQYFGPGTRLTVT.

This clone was counted a few times. This chain connects TRBV9 to TRBJ2-7; weak D call: TRBD1 (6 bases). The CDR3 has 15 residues. Germline CDR1 SGDLS, CDR2 YYNGEE. V gave up 0 bases and J gave up 2 bases, with 12 bases separating them. This CDR3 is CASSVGPGDTYEQYF. In DNA form, the CDR3 reads TGTGCCAGCAGCGTAGGTCCAGGGGATACCTACGAGCAGTACTTC.

This clone has a handful of counts. The chain links TRBV19 to TRBJ2-1, with TRBD1 matching over 10 bases. The CDR3 spans 15 residues. Germline CDR1 and CDR2: LNHDA and SQIVND (reference sequence). The J segment lost 0 bases and the V segment lost 6 bases, leaving 2 bases of the junction unmatched. CDR3 protein: CASRGTGASYNEQFF. CDR3 bases: TGTGCCAGTAGGGGGACAGGGGCCTCCTACAATGAGCAGTTCTTC.

This clone was detected a few times. V usage is TRBV10-3 and J usage is TRBJ1-1; no clear D. The CDR3 sequence is 13 residues long. Per germline, CDR1 ENHRY and CDR2 SYGVKD. The V end lost 6 bases, the J end lost 3 bases, and 11 bases lay between the germline ends. The CDR3 nucleotides read TGTGCCATCAGAAGAGACACGTACACTGAAGCTTTCTTT. Amino acid sequence: CAIRRDTYTEAFF.

The V call is TRBV23-1, the J call TRBJ1-1; 9 bases fit TRBD1. TRBV23-1 is an ORF for which the function is uncertain. The CDR3 has 13 residues. Losses at the gene ends were 7 bases for V and 2 bases for J; bases not matched to a gene: 2. CDR3 nucleotide sequence: TGCGCCAGCACGACAGGGGGTAACACTGAAGCTTTCTTT. This gives the protein CASTTGGNTEAFF.

The chain uses TRBV9 and TRBJ1-2, with no clear D. Germline V lookup: CDR1 SGDLS, CDR2 YYNGEE. V was cut by 0 bases and J by 8 bases, with 8 bases left in between. The length of the CDR3 is 12 residues. The CDR3 spells CASSVVEGGYTF. CDR3 nucleotides: TGTGCCAGCAGCGTAGTCGAGGGAGGCTACACCTTC.

This clone showed up just a few times. The rearrangement links TRBV2 to TRBJ2-3; 10 bases match TRBD2. Germline loops: CDR1 SNHLY, CDR2 FYNNEI. The CDR3 totals 13 residues. Trimming took 8 bases from V and 4 from J; bases not matched to a gene: 3. Written as DNA, the CDR3 is TGTGCCAGCCTAGCGGGGGAGGCAGATACGCAGTATTTT. Amino acid sequence: CASLAGEADTQYF.

The chain has TRBV4-2 and TRBJ2-1; TRBD1 might be the D (5 bases). The CDR3 totals 17 residues. Trimming took off 0 bases at V and 2 bases at J, with 14 bases between the two ends. From germline, CDR1 is LGHNA and CDR2 YNFKEQ. DNA for the CDR3: TGTGCCAGCAGCCAAGATTGGCAGGGAAGGCCCTACAATGAGCAGTTCTTC. Amino acid sequence: CASSQDWQGRPYNEQFF.

The chain links TRBV5-1 to TRBJ1-5, with D perhaps matching TRBD1 (5 bases). The ends were cut back, 0 bases at V and 1 base at J, with 11 bases in the middle. The CDR3 consists of 16 residues. Germline loops: CDR1 SGHRS, CDR2 YFSETQ. The CDR3 nucleotides read TGCGCCAGCAGCTTGGAAGGCAGACAGAGCAATCAGCCCCAGCATTTT. Protein product: CASSLEGRQSNQPQHF.

The V and J genes are TRBV4-1 and TRBJ2-1, with D possibly being TRBD2 (6 bases). Germline CDR1 is MGHRA and CDR2 is YSYEKL. The germline V and J ends were trimmed by 3 bases and 6 bases, with 12 bases remaining between them. This CDR3 is built from 14 residues. The CDR3 nucleotides read TGCGCCAGCAGCCATGTGAGTAGCGGCAATGAGCAGTTCTTC. Encoded protein: CASSHVSSGNEQFF.

In its sample, this clone was seen a few times. The chain links TRBV4-3 to TRBJ1-5; D gene uncertain. Trimming left V 1 base short and J 2 bases short, with 12 bases between. There are 16 residues in the CDR3. Germline V gives CDR1 LGHNA, CDR2 YSLEER. The CDR3 spells CASSQAWTVGNQPQHF. The CDR3, as DNA: TGCGCCAGCAGCCAAGCCTGGACTGTGGGCAATCAGCCCCAGCATTTT.

This chain uses TRBV19 with TRBJ2-6, with D tentatively TRBD1 (6 bases). Germline CDR1 and CDR2: LNHDA and SQIVND (reference sequence). This CDR3 region has 16 residues. V lost 10 bases, J lost 0 bases, and 16 bases lay in between. DNA of the CDR3: TGTGCCACAAAGGACAGACCAAGCTCTGGGGCCAACGTCCTGACTTTC. It specifies CATKDRPSSGANVLTF.

The chain recombines TRBV6-5 with TRBJ2-7; D call uncertain. The germline V gene has CDR1 MNHEY and CDR2 SVGAGI. Trimming took off 2 bases at V and 2 bases at J, with 10 bases between the two ends. The CDR3 is made up of 14 amino acids. The CDR3 DNA is TGTGCCAGCAGTTACGATAATAGTGCCTACGAGCAGTACTTC. Amino acids: CASSYDNSAYEQYF.

The sample holds a few counts of this clone. The V gene is TRBV4-3, the J gene TRBJ2-1, with 11 bases identical to TRBD2. The germline gives CDR1 LGHNA, CDR2 YSLEER. Trimming at V came to 2 bases and at J to 0 bases, leaving 3 bases not matched to a gene. The CDR3 is 17 amino acids. The CDR3 DNA is TGCGCCAGCAGCCAACCTAGCGGGGGGCCCTCCTACAATGAGCAGTTCTTC. Protein sequence: CASSQPSGGPSYNEQFF.